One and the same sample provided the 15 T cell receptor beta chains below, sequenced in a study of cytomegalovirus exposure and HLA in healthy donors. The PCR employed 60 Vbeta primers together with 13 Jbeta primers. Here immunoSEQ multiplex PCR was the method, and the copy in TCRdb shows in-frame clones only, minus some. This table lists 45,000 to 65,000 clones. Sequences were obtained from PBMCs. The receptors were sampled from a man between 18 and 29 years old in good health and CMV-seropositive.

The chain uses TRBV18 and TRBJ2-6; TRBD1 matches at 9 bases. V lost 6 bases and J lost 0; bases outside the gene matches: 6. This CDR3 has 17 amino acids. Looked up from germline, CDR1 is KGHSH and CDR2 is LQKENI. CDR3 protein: CASSPPGQGSGANVLTF. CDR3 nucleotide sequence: TGTGCCAGCTCGCCCCCGGGACAGGGCTCTGGGGCCAACGTCCTGACTTTC.

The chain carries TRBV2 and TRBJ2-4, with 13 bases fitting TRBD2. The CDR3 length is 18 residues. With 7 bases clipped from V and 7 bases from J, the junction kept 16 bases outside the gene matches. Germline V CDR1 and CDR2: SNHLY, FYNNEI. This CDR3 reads CASTGTSGKARWGNIQYF. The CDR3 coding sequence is TGTGCCAGCACCGGGACTAGCGGGAAGGCGAGGTGGGGGAACATTCAGTACTTC.

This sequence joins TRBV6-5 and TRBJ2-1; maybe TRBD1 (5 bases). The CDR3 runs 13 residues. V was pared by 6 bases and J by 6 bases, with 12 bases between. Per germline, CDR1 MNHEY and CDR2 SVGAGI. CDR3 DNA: TGTGCCAGCAGCCTAGGGGTCCTCAATGAGCAGTTCTTC. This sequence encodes CASSLGVLNEQFF.

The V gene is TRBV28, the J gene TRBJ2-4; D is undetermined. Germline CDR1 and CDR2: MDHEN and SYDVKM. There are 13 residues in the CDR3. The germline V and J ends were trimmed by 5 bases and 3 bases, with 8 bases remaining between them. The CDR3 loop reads CASSGTVKNIQYF. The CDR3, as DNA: TGTGCCAGCAGTGGCACCGTCAAAAACATTCAGTACTTC.

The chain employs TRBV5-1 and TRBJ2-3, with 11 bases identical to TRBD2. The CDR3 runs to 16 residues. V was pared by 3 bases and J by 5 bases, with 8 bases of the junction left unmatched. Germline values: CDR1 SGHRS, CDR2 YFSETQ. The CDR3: CASSSTLAGGRDTQYF. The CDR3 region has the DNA TGCGCCAGCAGCTCCACTCTAGCGGGAGGCCGAGATACGCAGTATTTT.

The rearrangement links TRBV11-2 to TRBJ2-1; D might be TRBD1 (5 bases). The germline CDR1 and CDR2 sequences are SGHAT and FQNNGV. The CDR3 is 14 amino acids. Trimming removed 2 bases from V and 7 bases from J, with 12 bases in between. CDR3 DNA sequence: TGTGCCAGCAGCTTATCACGAAGGGGAAATGAGCAGTTCTTC. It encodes CASSLSRRGNEQFF. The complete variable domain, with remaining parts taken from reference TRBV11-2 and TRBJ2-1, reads EAGVAQSPRYKIIEKRQSVAFWCNPISGHATLYWYQQILGQGPKLLIQFQNNGVVDDSQLPKDRFSAERLKGVDSTLKIQPAKLEDSAVYLCASSLSRRGNEQFFGPGTRLTVL.

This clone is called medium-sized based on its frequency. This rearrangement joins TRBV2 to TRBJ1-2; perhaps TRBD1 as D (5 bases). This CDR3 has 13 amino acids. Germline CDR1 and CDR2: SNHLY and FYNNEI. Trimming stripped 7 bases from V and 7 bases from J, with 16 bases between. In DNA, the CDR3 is TGTGCCAGCAAAGGAACAGGTCTGGTTGGCTACACCTTC. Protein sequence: CASKGTGLVGYTF.

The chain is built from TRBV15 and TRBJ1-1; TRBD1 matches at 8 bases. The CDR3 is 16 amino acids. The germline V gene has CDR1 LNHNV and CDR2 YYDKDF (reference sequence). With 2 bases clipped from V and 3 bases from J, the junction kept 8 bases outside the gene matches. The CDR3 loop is CATSRSWTGRDTEAFF. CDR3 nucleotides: TGTGCCACCAGCAGATCCTGGACAGGGAGGGACACTGAAGCTTTCTTT.

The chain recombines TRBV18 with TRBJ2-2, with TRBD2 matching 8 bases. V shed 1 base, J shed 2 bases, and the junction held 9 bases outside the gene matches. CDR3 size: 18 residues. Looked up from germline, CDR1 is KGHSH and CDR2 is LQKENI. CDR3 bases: TGTGCCAGCTCACCACTCTTACTAGCGGACTTAAACACCGGGGAGCTGTTTTTT. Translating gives CASSPLLLADLNTGELFF.

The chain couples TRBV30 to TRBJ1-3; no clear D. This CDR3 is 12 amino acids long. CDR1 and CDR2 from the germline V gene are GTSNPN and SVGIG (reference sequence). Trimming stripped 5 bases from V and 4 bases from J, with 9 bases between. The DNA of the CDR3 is TGTGCCTGGGAGCGAAAGGGAAACACCATATATTTT. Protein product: CAWERKGNTIYF.

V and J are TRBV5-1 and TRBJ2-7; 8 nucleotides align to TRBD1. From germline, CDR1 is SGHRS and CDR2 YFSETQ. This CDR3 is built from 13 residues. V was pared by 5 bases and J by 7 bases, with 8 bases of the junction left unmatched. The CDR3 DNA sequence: TGCGCCAGCAGACCCATGACAGGGGAGGAGCAGTACTTC. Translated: CASRPMTGEEQYF. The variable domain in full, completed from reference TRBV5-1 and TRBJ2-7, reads KAGVTQTPRYLIKTRGQQVTLSCSPISGHRSVSWYQQTPGQGLQFLFEYFSETQRNKGNFPGRFSGRQFSNSRSEMNVSTLELGDSALYLCASRPMTGEEQYFGPGTRLTVT.

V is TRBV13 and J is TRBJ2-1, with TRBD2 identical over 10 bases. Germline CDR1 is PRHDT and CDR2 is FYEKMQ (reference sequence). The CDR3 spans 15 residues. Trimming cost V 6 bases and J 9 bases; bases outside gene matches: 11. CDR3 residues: CASRPQPSGSSEQFF. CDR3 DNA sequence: TGTGCCAGCAGACCCCAGCCTAGCGGGAGTAGTGAGCAGTTCTTC.

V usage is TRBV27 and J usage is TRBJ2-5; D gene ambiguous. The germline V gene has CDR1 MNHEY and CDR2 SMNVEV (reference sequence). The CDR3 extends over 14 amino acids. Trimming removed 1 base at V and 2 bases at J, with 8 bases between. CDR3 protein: CASSLYRRQETQYF. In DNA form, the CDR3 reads TGTGCCAGCAGTTTATACAGAAGACAAGAGACCCAGTACTTC.

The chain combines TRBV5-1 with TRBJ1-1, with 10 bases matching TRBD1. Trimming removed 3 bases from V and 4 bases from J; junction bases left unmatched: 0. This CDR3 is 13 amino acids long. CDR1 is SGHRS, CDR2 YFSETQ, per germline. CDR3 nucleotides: TGCGCCAGCAGCTGGACAGGGGGCACTGAAGCTTTCTTT. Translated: CASSWTGGTEAFF.

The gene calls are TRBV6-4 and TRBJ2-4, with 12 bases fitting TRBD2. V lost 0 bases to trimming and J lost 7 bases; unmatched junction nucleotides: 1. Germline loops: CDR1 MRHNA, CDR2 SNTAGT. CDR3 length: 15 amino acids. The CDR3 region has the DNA TGTGCCAGCAGTGACTCGACTAGCGGGAGCAACATTCAGTACTTC. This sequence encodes CASSDSTSGSNIQYF.